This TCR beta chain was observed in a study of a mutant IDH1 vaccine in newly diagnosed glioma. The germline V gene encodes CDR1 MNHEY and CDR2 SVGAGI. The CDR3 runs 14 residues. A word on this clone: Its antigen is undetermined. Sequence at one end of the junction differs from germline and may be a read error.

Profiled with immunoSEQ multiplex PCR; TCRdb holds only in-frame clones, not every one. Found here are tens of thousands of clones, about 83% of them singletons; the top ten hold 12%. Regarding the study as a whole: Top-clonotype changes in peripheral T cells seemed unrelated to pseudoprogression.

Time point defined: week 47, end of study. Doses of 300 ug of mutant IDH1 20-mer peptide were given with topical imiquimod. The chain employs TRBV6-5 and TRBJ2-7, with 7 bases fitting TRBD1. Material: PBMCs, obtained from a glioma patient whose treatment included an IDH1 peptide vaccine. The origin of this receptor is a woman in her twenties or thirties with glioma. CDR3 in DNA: TGTGCCAGCAGTTTAGACAGGGCCTCCCACGAGCAGTACTTC. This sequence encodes CASSLDRASHEQYF.